The rows below give T cell receptor beta chains drawn from one sample of a study of CD8 T cells in ankylosing spondylitis. TCRdb recomputed calls from the 5' RACE reads with MiXCR, one row per CDR3 protein. Of approximately 500,000 distinct CDR3 sequences in the sample, roughly 13% are singletons; the top ten hold approximately 6.2%. The sequencing input was blood, either unsorted or a sorted T cell fraction (not recorded which). These receptors came from a male donor with ankylosing spondylitis. Each CDR3 is given with its conserved first and last residue. The order of the fields is CDR3 protein, V gene, J gene, D gene. A D gene is named only where the DNA matches it firmly.

cdr3_aa: CASGLDHGTGGENEQFF
v_call: TRBV12-5
j_call: TRBJ2-1
d_call: TRBD1

cdr3_aa: CASSLTGVSYTDTQYF
v_call: TRBV5-6
j_call: TRBJ2-3
d_call: .

cdr3_aa: CASSRGTVVEQYF
v_call: TRBV28
j_call: TRBJ2-7
d_call: .

cdr3_aa: CSARWASGSGEQFF
v_call: TRBV20-1
j_call: TRBJ2-1
d_call: TRBD2

cdr3_aa: CASSLEDHRTEAFF
v_call: TRBV5-1
j_call: TRBJ1-1
d_call: .

cdr3_aa: CASRMSGGVPDTQYF
v_call: TRBV27
j_call: TRBJ2-3
d_call: .

cdr3_aa: CASSFISSGDTQYF
v_call: TRBV7-2
j_call: TRBJ2-3
d_call: .

cdr3_aa: CASSRTSGSITYNEQFF
v_call: TRBV6-1
j_call: TRBJ2-1
d_call: TRBD2

cdr3_aa: CASSKGLAVYNEQFF
v_call: TRBV27
j_call: TRBJ2-1
d_call: TRBD2

cdr3_aa: CASRLAGEREQYF
v_call: TRBV27
j_call: TRBJ2-7
d_call: TRBD2

cdr3_aa: CASSHVSGVTDTQYF
v_call: TRBV4-1
j_call: TRBJ2-3
d_call: TRBD2

cdr3_aa: CASSLAGNNEQFF
v_call: TRBV7-7
j_call: TRBJ2-1
d_call: .

cdr3_aa: CASSKAQRQLGSWNTEAFF
v_call: TRBV21-1
j_call: TRBJ1-1
d_call: .

cdr3_aa: CASSQDRGEGTEAFF
v_call: TRBV5-1
j_call: TRBJ1-1
d_call: TRBD1

cdr3_aa: CASSTERLLNTEAFF
v_call: TRBV5-1
j_call: TRBJ1-1
d_call: .

cdr3_aa: CASSPGSANEQFF
v_call: TRBV5-1
j_call: TRBJ2-1
d_call: .

cdr3_aa: CASSPRGRMNNEQFF
v_call: TRBV5-1
j_call: TRBJ2-1
d_call: .

cdr3_aa: CASSLFPGWGFMNTEAFF
v_call: TRBV12-3/TRBV12-4
j_call: TRBJ1-1
d_call: .

cdr3_aa: CASSSNNSPLHF
v_call: TRBV7-9
j_call: TRBJ1-6
d_call: .

cdr3_aa: CASSWTGQGIGDTEAFF
v_call: TRBV5-1
j_call: TRBJ1-1
d_call: TRBD1

cdr3_aa: CASSLEPGLLAGGGNEQFF
v_call: TRBV5-5
j_call: TRBJ2-1
d_call: TRBD2

cdr3_aa: CASRMNYGYTF
v_call: TRBV12-3/TRBV12-4
j_call: TRBJ1-2
d_call: .

cdr3_aa: CASSLDASGENEQFF
v_call: TRBV7-9
j_call: TRBJ2-1
d_call: TRBD2

cdr3_aa: CASNRQENSPLHF
v_call: TRBV10-2
j_call: TRBJ1-6
d_call: .

cdr3_aa: CASSPDREISSF
v_call: TRBV11-2
j_call: TRBJ1-2
d_call: TRBD1

cdr3_aa: CASSVDREDSPLHF
v_call: TRBV9
j_call: TRBJ1-6
d_call: TRBD1

cdr3_aa: CAWSAGQGYIQYF
v_call: TRBV30
j_call: TRBJ2-4
d_call: TRBD1

cdr3_aa: CASSPGITGELFF
v_call: TRBV7-9
j_call: TRBJ2-2
d_call: .

cdr3_aa: CASSQEGSGGSSYNEQFF
v_call: TRBV3-1
j_call: TRBJ2-1
d_call: .

cdr3_aa: CASSLFFAAGYTF
v_call: TRBV28
j_call: TRBJ1-2
d_call: .

cdr3_aa: CSVPSQRVNEQFF
v_call: TRBV20-1
j_call: TRBJ2-1
d_call: .

cdr3_aa: CSARVGGTGGLTEAFF
v_call: TRBV20-1
j_call: TRBJ1-1
d_call: TRBD1

cdr3_aa: CASSLVDPTGELFF
v_call: TRBV5-1
j_call: TRBJ2-2
d_call: .

cdr3_aa: CSAEKGTEYF
v_call: TRBV20-1
j_call: TRBJ2-4
d_call: .

cdr3_aa: CASSRGPTSGSGETQYF
v_call: TRBV5-1
j_call: TRBJ2-5
d_call: TRBD2

cdr3_aa: CSARPTDTQYF
v_call: TRBV20-1
j_call: TRBJ2-3
d_call: .

cdr3_aa: CASREQGVEQYF
v_call: TRBV28
j_call: TRBJ2-7
d_call: TRBD1

cdr3_aa: CASSRHSYEQYF
v_call: TRBV2
j_call: TRBJ2-7
d_call: .

cdr3_aa: CASSVASGVEKLFF
v_call: TRBV7-9
j_call: TRBJ1-4
d_call: .

cdr3_aa: CASSLRTSQETQYF
v_call: TRBV5-1
j_call: TRBJ2-5
d_call: .

cdr3_aa: CASSEALAGSTDTQYF
v_call: TRBV6-1
j_call: TRBJ2-3
d_call: .

cdr3_aa: CASSALAGTGYEQFF
v_call: TRBV12-3/TRBV12-4
j_call: TRBJ2-1
d_call: TRBD2

cdr3_aa: CSARDHGGPDTGELFF
v_call: TRBV20-1
j_call: TRBJ2-2
d_call: .

cdr3_aa: CSAASYEQYF
v_call: TRBV20-1
j_call: TRBJ2-7
d_call: .

cdr3_aa: CASSQKRGRALYNEQFF
v_call: TRBV4-1
j_call: TRBJ2-1
d_call: .

cdr3_aa: CASSQDRTWPGELFF
v_call: TRBV5-1
j_call: TRBJ2-2
d_call: TRBD1

cdr3_aa: CSANGVERTDTQYF
v_call: TRBV20-1
j_call: TRBJ2-3
d_call: .

cdr3_aa: CASSVTGLNTEAFF
v_call: TRBV5-1
j_call: TRBJ1-1
d_call: TRBD1

cdr3_aa: CASRSGTTEQFF
v_call: TRBV6-1
j_call: TRBJ2-1
d_call: .

cdr3_aa: CASSEARDIYGNTIYF
v_call: TRBV6-1
j_call: TRBJ1-3
d_call: .

cdr3_aa: CASSRRARDGELFF
v_call: TRBV5-1
j_call: TRBJ2-2
d_call: .

cdr3_aa: CASSARDPGQGFYGYTF
v_call: TRBV11-2
j_call: TRBJ1-2
d_call: TRBD1

cdr3_aa: CASSPLRTGSTDTQYF
v_call: TRBV5-6
j_call: TRBJ2-3
d_call: TRBD1

cdr3_aa: CASSLRRVSSNTIYF
v_call: TRBV12-3/TRBV12-4
j_call: TRBJ1-3
d_call: .